The T cell receptor beta chain described here comes from a study of T cell responses to AZD1222 COVID-19 vaccine. V was pared by 5 bases and J by 8 bases, with 11 bases of the junction left unmatched. Germline V gene data show CDR1 as SQVTM and CDR2 as ANQGSEA. There are 13 residues in the CDR3. Remarks on this clone: Its antigen is still unknown.

Profiled with immunoSEQ multiplex PCR; TCRdb holds only in-frame clones, not every one. The table shows fewer than 200,000 clones, with about 91% occurring only once. Findings and caveats of the study: A mostly white British donor set with more females was recruited, and clonal diversity was possibly underestimated. Among those given AZD1222, only five or six were seropositive at baseline. Researchers report vaccine-associated CD4 TCRs spanning spike, with dominance at 160-218 and 743-854.

The chain joins TRBV29-1 to TRBJ1-2; 7 bases align to TRBD1. This sample comprised peripheral blood, obtained on day 0 of AZD1222 vaccination. The receptor was derived from an adult in good health. As DNA, the CDR3 is TGCAGCGTTTTTGCGTCAGGGGGGCGCGGCTACACCTTC. It is translated as CSVFASGGRGYTF.